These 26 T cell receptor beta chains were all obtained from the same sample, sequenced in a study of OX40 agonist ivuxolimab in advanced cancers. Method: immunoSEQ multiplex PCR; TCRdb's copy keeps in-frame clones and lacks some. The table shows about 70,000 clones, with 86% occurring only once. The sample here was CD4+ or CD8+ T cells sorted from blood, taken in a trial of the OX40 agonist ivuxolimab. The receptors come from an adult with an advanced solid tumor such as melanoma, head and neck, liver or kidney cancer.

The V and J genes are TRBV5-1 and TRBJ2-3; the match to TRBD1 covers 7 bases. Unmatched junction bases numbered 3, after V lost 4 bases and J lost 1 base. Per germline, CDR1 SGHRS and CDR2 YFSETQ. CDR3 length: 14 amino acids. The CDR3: CASSAGTGTDTQYF. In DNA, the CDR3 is TGCGCCAGCAGCGCAGGGACAGGCACAGATACGCAGTATTTT.

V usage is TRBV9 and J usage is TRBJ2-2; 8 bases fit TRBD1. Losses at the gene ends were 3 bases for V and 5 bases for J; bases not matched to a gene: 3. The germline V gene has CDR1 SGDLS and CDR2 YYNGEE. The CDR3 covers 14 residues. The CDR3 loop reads CASSARQGTGELFF. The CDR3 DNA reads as TGTGCCAGCAGCGCGCGACAGGGGACCGGGGAGCTGTTTTTT.

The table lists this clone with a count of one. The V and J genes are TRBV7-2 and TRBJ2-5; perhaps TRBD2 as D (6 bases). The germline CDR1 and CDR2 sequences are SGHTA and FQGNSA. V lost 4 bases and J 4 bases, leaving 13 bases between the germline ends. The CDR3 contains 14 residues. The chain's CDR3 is CASSWRGYGETQYF. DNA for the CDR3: TGTGCCAGCAGCTGGCGGGGTTACGGAGAGACCCAGTACTTC. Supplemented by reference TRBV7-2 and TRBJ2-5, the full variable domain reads GAGVSQSPSNKVTEKGKDVELRCDPISGHTALYWYRQSLGQGLEFLIYFQGNSAPDKSGLPSDRFSAERTGGSVSTLTIQRTQQEDSAVYLCASSWRGYGETQYFGPGTRLLVL.

The CDR3: CASSFQEGNTEAFF. CDR3 nucleotide sequence: TGTGCCAGCAGCTTTCAGGAGGGAAACACTGAAGCTTTCTTT. The chain recombines TRBV11-2 with TRBJ1-1; no clear D. Germline-derived CDR1 and CDR2 are SGHAT and FQNNGV. Trimming removed 3 bases at V and 2 bases at J, with 10 bases between. The CDR3 consists of 14 residues.

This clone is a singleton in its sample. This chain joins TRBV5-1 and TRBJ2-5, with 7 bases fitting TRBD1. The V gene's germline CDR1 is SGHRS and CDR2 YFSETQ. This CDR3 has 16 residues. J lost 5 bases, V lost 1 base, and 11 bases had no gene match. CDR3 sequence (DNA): TGCGCCAGCAGCTTGTCGTCAGGGGGAAATACGGAGACCCAGTACTTC. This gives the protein CASSLSSGGNTETQYF.

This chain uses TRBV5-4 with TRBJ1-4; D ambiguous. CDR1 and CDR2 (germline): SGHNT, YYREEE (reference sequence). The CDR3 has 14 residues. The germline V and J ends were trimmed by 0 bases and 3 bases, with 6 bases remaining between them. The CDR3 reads CASSLGQANEKLFF. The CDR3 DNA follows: TGTGCCAGCAGCTTGGGCCAGGCTAATGAAAAACTGTTTTTT.

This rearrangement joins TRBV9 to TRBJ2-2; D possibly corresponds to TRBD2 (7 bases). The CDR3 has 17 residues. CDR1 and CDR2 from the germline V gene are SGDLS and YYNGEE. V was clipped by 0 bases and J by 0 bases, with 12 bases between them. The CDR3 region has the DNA TGTGCCAGCAGCGTAGATCGGGGGGCCCCGAACACCGGGGAGCTGTTTTTT. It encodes CASSVDRGAPNTGELFF.

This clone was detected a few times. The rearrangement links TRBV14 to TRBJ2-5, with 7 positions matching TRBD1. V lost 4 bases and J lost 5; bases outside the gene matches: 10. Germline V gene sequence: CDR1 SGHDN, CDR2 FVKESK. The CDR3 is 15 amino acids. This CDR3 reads CASSRTLGQRETQYF. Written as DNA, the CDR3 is TGTGCCAGCAGCCGGACCTTGGGACAGCGGGAGACCCAGTACTTC.

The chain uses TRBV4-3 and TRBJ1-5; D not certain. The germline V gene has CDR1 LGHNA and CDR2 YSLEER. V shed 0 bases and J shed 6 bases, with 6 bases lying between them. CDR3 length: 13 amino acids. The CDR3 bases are TGCGCCAGCAGCCAAGATAGACGTCAGCCCCAGCATTTT. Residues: CASSQDRRQPQHF.

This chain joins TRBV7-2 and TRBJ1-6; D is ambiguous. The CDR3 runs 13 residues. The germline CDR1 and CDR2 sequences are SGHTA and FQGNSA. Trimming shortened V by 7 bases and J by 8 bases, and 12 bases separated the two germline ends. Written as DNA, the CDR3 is TGTGCCAGCAACCTCCCAACCCATTCACCCCTCCACTTT. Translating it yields CASNLPTHSPLHF. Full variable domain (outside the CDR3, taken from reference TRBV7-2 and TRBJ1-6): GAGVSQSPSNKVTEKGKDVELRCDPISGHTALYWYRQSLGQGLEFLIYFQGNSAPDKSGLPSDRFSAERTGGSVSTLTIQRTQQEDSAVYLCASNLPTHSPLHFGNGTRLTVT.

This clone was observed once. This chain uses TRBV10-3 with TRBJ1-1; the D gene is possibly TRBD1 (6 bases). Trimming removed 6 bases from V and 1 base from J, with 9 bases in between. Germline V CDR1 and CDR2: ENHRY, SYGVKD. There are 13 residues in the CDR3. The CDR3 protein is CAIRWGPNTEAFF. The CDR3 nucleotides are TGTGCCATCAGGTGGGGGCCGAACACTGAAGCTTTCTTT.

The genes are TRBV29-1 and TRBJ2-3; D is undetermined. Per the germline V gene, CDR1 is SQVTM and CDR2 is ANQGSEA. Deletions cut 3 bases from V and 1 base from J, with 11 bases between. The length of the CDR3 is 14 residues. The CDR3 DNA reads TGCAGCGTTGAGGCAGCCGATGGCACAGATACGCAGTATTTT. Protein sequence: CSVEAADGTDTQYF.

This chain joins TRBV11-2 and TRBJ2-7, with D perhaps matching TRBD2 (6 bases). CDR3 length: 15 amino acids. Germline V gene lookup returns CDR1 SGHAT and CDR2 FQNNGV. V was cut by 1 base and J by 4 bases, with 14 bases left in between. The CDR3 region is CASSLVPTAGYEQYF. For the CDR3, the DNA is TGTGCCAGCAGCTTAGTCCCGACAGCGGGTTACGAGCAGTACTTC.

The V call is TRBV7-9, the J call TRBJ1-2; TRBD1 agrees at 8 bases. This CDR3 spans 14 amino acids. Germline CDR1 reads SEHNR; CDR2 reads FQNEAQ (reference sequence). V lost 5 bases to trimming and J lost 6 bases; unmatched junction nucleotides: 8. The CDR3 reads CASSPLTGANGYTF. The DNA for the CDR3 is TGTGCCAGCAGCCCACTGACAGGGGCTAATGGCTACACCTTC.

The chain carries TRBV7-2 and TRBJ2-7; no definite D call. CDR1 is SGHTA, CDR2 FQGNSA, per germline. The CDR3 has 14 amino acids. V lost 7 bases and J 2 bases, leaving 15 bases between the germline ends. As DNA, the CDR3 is TGTGCCAGCACCCCCGGTCTGAGCACCTACGAGCAGTACTTC. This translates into CASTPGLSTYEQYF.

DNA of the CDR3: TGTGCCAGCTCATTGTCAGGGGATGAAAAACTGTTTTTT. Translated, it gives CASSLSGDEKLFF. This chain joins TRBV18 and TRBJ1-4; TRBD1 might be the D (6 bases). The V end lost 5 bases, the J end lost 6 bases, and 10 bases lay between the germline ends. The CDR3 contains 13 residues. CDR1 KGHSH and CDR2 LQKENI come from the germline V gene.

The CDR3 reads CATQETYNEQFF. CDR3 nucleotide sequence: TGTGCCACCCAAGAAACATACAATGAGCAGTTCTTC. This sequence joins TRBV28 and TRBJ2-1; D remains ambiguous. This CDR3 is 12 amino acids long. V was cut by 10 bases and J by 4 bases, with 11 bases left in between. Germline V gene sequence: CDR1 MDHEN, CDR2 SYDVKM. Complete variable domain (other parts from reference TRBV28 and TRBJ2-1): DVKVTQSSRYLVKRTGEKVFLECVQDMDHENMFWYRQDPGLGLRLIYFSYDVKMKEKGDIPEGYSVSREKKERFSLILESASTNQTSMYLCATQETYNEQFFGPGTRLTVL.

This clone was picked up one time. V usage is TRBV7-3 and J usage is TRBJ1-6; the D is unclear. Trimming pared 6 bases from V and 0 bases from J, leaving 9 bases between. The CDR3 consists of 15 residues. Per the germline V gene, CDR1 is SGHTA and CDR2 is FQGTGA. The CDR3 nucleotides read TGTGCCAGCAGTGAGACGAGCTCCTATAATTCACCCCTCCACTTT. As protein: CASSETSSYNSPLHF.

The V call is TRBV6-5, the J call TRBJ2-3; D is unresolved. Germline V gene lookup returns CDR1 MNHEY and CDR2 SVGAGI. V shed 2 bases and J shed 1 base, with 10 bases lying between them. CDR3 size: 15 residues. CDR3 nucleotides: TGTGCCAGCAGTTACGGGCCTCCTCGCACAGATACGCAGTATTTT. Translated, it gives CASSYGPPRTDTQYF.

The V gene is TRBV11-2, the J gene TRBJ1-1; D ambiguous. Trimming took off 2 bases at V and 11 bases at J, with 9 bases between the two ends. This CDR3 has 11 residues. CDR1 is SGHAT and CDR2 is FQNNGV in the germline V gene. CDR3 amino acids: CASSLKALAFF. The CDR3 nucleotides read TGTGCCAGCAGCTTAAAGGCTCTCGCTTTCTTT.

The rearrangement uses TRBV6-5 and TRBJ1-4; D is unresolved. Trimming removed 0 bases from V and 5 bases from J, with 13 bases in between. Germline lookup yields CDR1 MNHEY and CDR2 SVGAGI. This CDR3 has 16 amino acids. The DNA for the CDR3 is TGTGCCAGCAGTTACTCGCGGAACCCGGTAAATGAAAAACTGTTTTTT. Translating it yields CASSYSRNPVNEKLFF.

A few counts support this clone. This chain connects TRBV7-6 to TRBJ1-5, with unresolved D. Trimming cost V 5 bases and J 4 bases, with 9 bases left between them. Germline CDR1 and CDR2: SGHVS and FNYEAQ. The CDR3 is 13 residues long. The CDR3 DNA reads TGTGCCAGCAGCAATGGGGAGAATCAGCCCCAGCATTTT. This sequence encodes CASSNGENQPQHF. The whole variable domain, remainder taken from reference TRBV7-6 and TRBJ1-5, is GAGVSQSPRYKVTKRGQDVALRCDPISGHVSLYWYRQALGQGPEFLTYFNYEAQQDKSGLPNDRFSAERPEGSISTLTIQRTEQRDSAMYRCASSNGENQPQHFGDGTRLSIL.

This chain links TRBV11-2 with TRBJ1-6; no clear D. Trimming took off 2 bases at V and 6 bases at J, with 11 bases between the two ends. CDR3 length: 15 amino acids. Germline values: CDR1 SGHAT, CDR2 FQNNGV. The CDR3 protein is CASSLRSSPNSPLHF. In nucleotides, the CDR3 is TGTGCCAGCAGCTTACGGTCAAGCCCTAATTCACCCCTCCACTTT.

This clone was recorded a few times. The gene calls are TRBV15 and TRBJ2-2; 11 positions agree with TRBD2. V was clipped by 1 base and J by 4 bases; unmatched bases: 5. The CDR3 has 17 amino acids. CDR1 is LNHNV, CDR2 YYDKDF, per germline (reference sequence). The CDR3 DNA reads TGTGCCACCAGCAGAGGCCTAGCGGGGGGTAGCACCGGGGAGCTGTTTTTT. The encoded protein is CATSRGLAGGSTGELFF.

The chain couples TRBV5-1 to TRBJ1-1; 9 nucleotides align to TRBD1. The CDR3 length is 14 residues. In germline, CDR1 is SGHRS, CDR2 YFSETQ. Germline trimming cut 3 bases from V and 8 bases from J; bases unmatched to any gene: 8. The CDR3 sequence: CASSWGQGNWEAFF. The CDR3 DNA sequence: TGCGCCAGCAGCTGGGGACAGGGTAACTGGGAAGCTTTCTTT. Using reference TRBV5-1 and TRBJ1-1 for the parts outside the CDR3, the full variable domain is KAGVTQTPRYLIKTRGQQVTLSCSPISGHRSVSWYQQTPGQGLQFLFEYFSETQRNKGNFPGRFSGRQFSNSRSEMNVSTLELGDSALYLCASSWGQGNWEAFFGQGTRLTVV.

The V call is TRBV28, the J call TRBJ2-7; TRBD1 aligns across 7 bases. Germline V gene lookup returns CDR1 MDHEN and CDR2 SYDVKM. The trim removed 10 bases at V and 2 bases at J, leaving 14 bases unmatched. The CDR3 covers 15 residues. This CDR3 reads CAIEIPGQQTYEQYF. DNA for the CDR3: TGTGCCATCGAAATTCCGGGACAGCAGACCTACGAGCAGTACTTC. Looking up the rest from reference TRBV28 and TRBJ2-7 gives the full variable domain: DVKVTQSSRYLVKRTGEKVFLECVQDMDHENMFWYRQDPGLGLRLIYFSYDVKMKEKGDIPEGYSVSREKKERFSLILESASTNQTSMYLCAIEIPGQQTYEQYFGPGTRLTVT.